The rows below give T cell receptor beta chains drawn from one sample of a study of shared clonotypes between healthy human individuals. Assay: immunoSEQ multiplex PCR; the TCRdb copy retains only in-frame clones and omits some. The table records about 2 million clones, about 95% of them present only once. Source material: naive CD8+ T cells sorted from blood. The receptors derive from a young man in good health. CDR3s leave out the opening cysteine and the closing phenylalanine or tryptophan.

j_call v_call cdr3_aa
TRBJ2-3 TRBV15 ATGQDTQY
TRBJ2-1 TRBV27 ASSRGLAGGYNEQF
TRBJ2-1 TRBV14 ASSRFPTEYNEQF
TRBJ2-7 TRBV6-6 ASSYSAGPSSYEQY
TRBJ1-6 TRBV10-3 AISAESRGGSPLH
TRBJ2-1 TRBV9 ASSVQAGSSYNEQF
TRBJ2-7 TRBV30 AWSVYGGWQY
TRBJ1-5 TRBV4-1 ASSQEGGRLGQPQH
TRBJ1-1 TRBV7-9 ASSPQSSGFLEAF
TRBJ1-2 TRBV6-1 ASSDDLQGTNGGYT
TRBJ2-3 TRBV5-6 ASSSGGGRDTQY